A single sample gave rise to the 4 T cell receptor beta chains below, sequenced in a study of T-cell reconstitution after alpha-beta-depleted transplantation in children. Unique molecular identifiers were incorporated into the prepared TCRbeta library. MiXCR, applied by TCRdb to the PCR reads, yields one record per CDR3 protein. In the table there are around 400,000 distinct CDR3 sequences, roughly 10% of which are singletons. The sample in question was PBMCs from the stem cell graft donor, obtained from the stem cell graft. The receptors derive from a human donor who donated a stem cell graft to a child with acute myeloid leukemia.

In this sample, this clonotype turned up many times. The V and J genes are TRBV5-6 and TRBJ1-3, with D perhaps matching TRBD1 (5 bases). This CDR3 is 12 amino acids long. The germline V gene has CDR1 SGHDT and CDR2 YYEEEE. V was pared by 0 bases and J by 11 bases, with 9 bases between. CDR3 residues: CASSLVGGPIYF. The CDR3 DNA reads as TGTGCCAGCAGCTTGGTTGGGGGTCCCATATATTTT.

The chain carries TRBV20-1 and TRBJ2-5, with no clear D. CDR1 and CDR2 from the germline V gene are DFQATT and SNEGSKA (reference sequence). The CDR3 loop spans 15 amino acids. V lost 5 bases to trimming and J lost 2 bases, with 18 bases between them. The CDR3: CSAPDSSAFQETQYF. The CDR3 DNA is TGCAGTGCTCCCGACTCGTCAGCCTTTCAAGAGACCCAGTACTTC.

The chain recombines TRBV5-1 with TRBJ1-1; 7 bases line up with TRBD1. This CDR3 is built from 15 residues. Germline V gene data show CDR1 as SGHRS and CDR2 as YFSETQ. With V trimmed by 2 bases and J by 3 bases, 7 bases remained unmatched. CDR3 bases: TGCGCCAGCAGCTTCCGGACAGGCTTGGACACTGAAGCTTTCTTT. It translates to CASSFRTGLDTEAFF.

This clonotype was observed at least ten times. The V and J genes are TRBV29-1 and TRBJ1-2; D is perhaps TRBD1 (6 bases). The germline gives CDR1 SQVTM, CDR2 ANQGSEA. CDR3 length: 13 residues. V lost 6 bases to trimming and J lost 7 bases, with 18 bases between them. The CDR3 nucleotides read TGCAGCGTCGTAGGTGGGGGCGGCGTTGGCTACACCTTC. It is translated as CSVVGGGGVGYTF.